This is a list of T cell receptor beta chains from one sample in a study of control samples from healthy donors and cancer patients. TCRdb's table, derived via immunoSEQ multiplex PCR, lists solely in-frame clones and lacks some. The sample comprises 130,000 or so clones, 87% of which are singletons, and around 9.4% rests with the top ten. Sequencing was performed on blood. Receptors originate from a man aged 35-49 years in good health. Both conserved end residues are part of each CDR3. Each record gives: J gene, D gene, V gene, clone size, CDR3 DNA, CDR3 protein. The D gene is left open where the match is weak. Clone size, where shown, is once, few, many, or a class for clones that have expanded.

j_call: TRBJ1-6; d_call: -; v_call: TRBV30; clone_size: -; cdr3_nt: TGTGCCTGGAGTGTACCGTTGGGGAAGGGGAAAAATAATTCACCCCTCCACTTT; cdr3_aa: CAWSVPLGKGKNNSPLHF
j_call: TRBJ2-3; d_call: -; v_call: TRBV25-1; clone_size: -; cdr3_nt: TGTGCCAGCAGTGAACTGCCTCGCGCAGATACGCAGTATTTT; cdr3_aa: CASSELPRADTQYF
j_call: TRBJ2-7; d_call: TRBD1; v_call: TRBV5-6; clone_size: -; cdr3_nt: TGTGCCAGCAGCGGCCGGGACAGGGTCTACGAGCAGTACTTC; cdr3_aa: CASSGRDRVYEQYF
j_call: TRBJ1-5; d_call: TRBD1; v_call: TRBV24-1; clone_size: -; cdr3_nt: TGTGCCACCAGTGGGGCAGGGGGGCCCCAGCATTTT; cdr3_aa: CATSGAGGPQHF
j_call: TRBJ2-3; d_call: -; v_call: TRBV20-1; clone_size: -; cdr3_nt: TGCAGTGCTGGAGAACTGGATACGCAGTATTTT; cdr3_aa: CSAGELDTQYF
j_call: TRBJ2-3; d_call: -; v_call: TRBV12-3/TRBV12-4; clone_size: -; cdr3_nt: TGTGCCAGCAGGTGGGGATTCACAGATACGCAGTATTTT; cdr3_aa: CASRWGFTDTQYF
j_call: TRBJ1-2; d_call: -; v_call: TRBV18; clone_size: -; cdr3_nt: TGTGCCAGCTCACCGCTCGTCCGGCAGGGCGAAGGCTACACCTTC; cdr3_aa: CASSPLVRQGEGYTF
j_call: TRBJ2-6; d_call: -; v_call: TRBV11-3; clone_size: once; cdr3_nt: TGTGCCAGCAGCAGGCCACCCTCACGGCACTCTGGGGCCAACGTCCTGACTTTC; cdr3_aa: CASSRPPSRHSGANVLTF
j_call: TRBJ2-1; d_call: -; v_call: TRBV6-2/TRBV6-3; clone_size: -; cdr3_nt: TGTGCCAGCAGTTACTCGCTGACATTCTCCTACAATGAGCAGTTCTTC; cdr3_aa: CASSYSLTFSYNEQFF
j_call: TRBJ1-1; d_call: -; v_call: TRBV7-2; clone_size: -; cdr3_nt: TGTGCCAGCAGCTCCCCGACAGGTCTGAACACTGAAGCTTTCTTT; cdr3_aa: CASSSPTGLNTEAFF
j_call: TRBJ1-1; d_call: -; v_call: TRBV29-1; clone_size: -; cdr3_nt: TGCAGCGTTGAAGGGCGGGAAAAGAACACTGAAGCTTTCTTT; cdr3_aa: CSVEGREKNTEAFF
j_call: TRBJ1-1; d_call: TRBD1; v_call: TRBV3-1/TRBV3-2; clone_size: -; cdr3_nt: TGTGCCAGCAGCTGGGACAGGGGAACTGAAGCTTTCTTT; cdr3_aa: CASSWDRGTEAFF
j_call: TRBJ2-6; d_call: TRBD1; v_call: TRBV5-4; clone_size: -; cdr3_nt: TGTGCCAGCAGCTTGAGACAGGGATGGACCAACGTCCTGACTTTC; cdr3_aa: CASSLRQGWTNVLTF
j_call: TRBJ2-3; d_call: -; v_call: TRBV6-5; clone_size: -; cdr3_nt: TGTGCCAGCAGCCGAGACGGCACAGATACGCAGTATTTT; cdr3_aa: CASSRDGTDTQYF
j_call: TRBJ2-3; d_call: TRBD2; v_call: TRBV7-2; clone_size: once; cdr3_nt: TGTGCCAGCAGCTTAGCAGCTCGGGGGGGCCTGGATACGCAGTATTTT; cdr3_aa: CASSLAARGGLDTQYF
j_call: TRBJ2-1; d_call: -; v_call: TRBV5-4; clone_size: -; cdr3_nt: TGTGCCAGCAGCTTGGCCAGGGGGGCCTTGGCAAATGAGCAGTTCTTC; cdr3_aa: CASSLARGALANEQFF
j_call: TRBJ2-7; d_call: -; v_call: TRBV19; clone_size: -; cdr3_nt: TGTGCCAGTAGTATTGGGCGGTTCTACGAGCAGTACTTC; cdr3_aa: CASSIGRFYEQYF
j_call: TRBJ1-1; d_call: TRBD1; v_call: TRBV2; clone_size: -; cdr3_nt: TGTGCCAGCAGCTACAGGGGATCCACTGAAGCTTTCTTT; cdr3_aa: CASSYRGSTEAFF
j_call: TRBJ1-1; d_call: -; v_call: TRBV11-2; clone_size: -; cdr3_nt: TGTGCCAGCACCGGAAGGACTGAAGCTTTCTTT; cdr3_aa: CASTGRTEAFF
j_call: TRBJ1-3; d_call: -; v_call: TRBV10-2; clone_size: -; cdr3_nt: TGCGCCAGCAGTGCCGGAAACACCATATATTTT; cdr3_aa: CASSAGNTIYF
j_call: TRBJ2-1; d_call: TRBD2; v_call: TRBV9; clone_size: once; cdr3_nt: TGTGCCAGCAGCGCCAGGACTAGCGGGGGGGATGAGCGGTTCTTC; cdr3_aa: CASSARTSGGDERFF
j_call: TRBJ1-2; d_call: -; v_call: TRBV5-8; clone_size: -; cdr3_nt: TGTGCCAGCAGCTCCAAGGAGGGGTATGGCTACACCTTC; cdr3_aa: CASSSKEGYGYTF
j_call: TRBJ1-1; d_call: TRBD1; v_call: TRBV5-8; clone_size: -; cdr3_nt: TGTGCCAGCAGCGGCTGGACAGGGACCATGAACACTGAAGCTTTCTTT; cdr3_aa: CASSGWTGTMNTEAFF
j_call: TRBJ1-1; d_call: -; v_call: TRBV6-6; clone_size: -; cdr3_nt: TGTGCCAGGAGGGCCTACGGGGCTTTCTTT; cdr3_aa: CARRAYGAFF
j_call: TRBJ2-5; d_call: TRBD2; v_call: TRBV7-2; clone_size: few; cdr3_nt: TGTGCCAGCAGCTTAGATCCTAGCGGGGATGGGACCCAGTACTTC; cdr3_aa: CASSLDPSGDGTQYF
j_call: TRBJ1-2; d_call: TRBD1; v_call: TRBV7-9; clone_size: -; cdr3_nt: TGTGCCAGCAGCCCCCCGGACAGGGGGCGGTATGGCTACACCTTC; cdr3_aa: CASSPPDRGRYGYTF
j_call: TRBJ2-7; d_call: -; v_call: TRBV16; clone_size: -; cdr3_nt: TGTGCCAGCAGCCAGTCCTACGAGCAGTACTTC; cdr3_aa: CASSQSYEQYF
j_call: TRBJ1-2; d_call: TRBD1; v_call: TRBV4-3; clone_size: -; cdr3_nt: TGCGCCAGCAGCCAATCTGAGGACAGGCTCTATGGCTACACCTTC; cdr3_aa: CASSQSEDRLYGYTF
j_call: TRBJ2-3; d_call: TRBD1; v_call: TRBV10-1; clone_size: -; cdr3_nt: TGCGCCAGCAGCCCGACAGGGAGCACAGATACGCAGTATTTT; cdr3_aa: CASSPTGSTDTQYF
j_call: TRBJ1-4; d_call: -; v_call: TRBV7-8; clone_size: -; cdr3_nt: TGTGCCAGCAGCTTTAATGACGCTCTGGGTGAAAAACTGTTTTTT; cdr3_aa: CASSFNDALGEKLFF
j_call: TRBJ2-3; d_call: TRBD2; v_call: TRBV4-1; clone_size: -; cdr3_nt: TGCGCCAGCAGCCAGGAACTAGCGGGGGGCACAGATACGCAGTATTTT; cdr3_aa: CASSQELAGGTDTQYF
j_call: TRBJ1-2; d_call: TRBD1; v_call: TRBV5-6; clone_size: once; cdr3_nt: TGTGCCAGCAGCTGGGGGACAGGCCTCTATGGCTACACCTTC; cdr3_aa: CASSWGTGLYGYTF
j_call: TRBJ2-5; d_call: TRBD2; v_call: TRBV5-6; clone_size: -; cdr3_nt: TGTGCCAGCAGCGTCGGTCCGACTAGCGGGGGGGCCAAAGAGACCCAGTACTTC; cdr3_aa: CASSVGPTSGGAKETQYF
j_call: TRBJ2-1; d_call: -; v_call: TRBV29-1; clone_size: -; cdr3_nt: TGCAGCGTGACCTTTGCTTTTCTGATCAATGAGCAGTTCTTC; cdr3_aa: CSVTFAFLINEQFF
j_call: TRBJ1-1; d_call: TRBD1; v_call: TRBV4-3; clone_size: -; cdr3_nt: TGCGCCAGCAGCCAAGATGAACAGGGGACTCCGAACACTGAAGCTTTCTTT; cdr3_aa: CASSQDEQGTPNTEAFF
j_call: TRBJ1-2; d_call: -; v_call: TRBV7-9; clone_size: -; cdr3_nt: TGTGCCAGCAGCCCCCCGAGGGGACGTGGCTATGGCTACACCTTC; cdr3_aa: CASSPPRGRGYGYTF
j_call: TRBJ1-3; d_call: TRBD1; v_call: TRBV24-1; clone_size: -; cdr3_nt: TGTGCCACCAGTGCCCCCGTCCGACAGGGGAGCGGAAACACCATATATTTT; cdr3_aa: CATSAPVRQGSGNTIYF
j_call: TRBJ1-1; d_call: -; v_call: TRBV7-9; clone_size: -; cdr3_nt: TGTGCCAGCAGCTGGTCGGGGGGCTGGGGCACTGAAGCTTTCTTT; cdr3_aa: CASSWSGGWGTEAFF
j_call: TRBJ1-1; d_call: -; v_call: TRBV11-2; clone_size: -; cdr3_nt: TGTGCCAGCAGCTTAGAAGGGGATGTGGCTTTCTTT; cdr3_aa: CASSLEGDVAFF
j_call: TRBJ2-7; d_call: -; v_call: TRBV20-1; clone_size: -; cdr3_nt: TGCAGTGCTAGTACCCTTCCATACTCCTACGAGCAGTACTTC; cdr3_aa: CSASTLPYSYEQYF